This TCR beta chain is drawn from a study of cytomegalovirus exposure and HLA in healthy donors. PCR employed 60 Vbeta and 13 Jbeta primers. Sequenced by immunoSEQ multiplex PCR; TCRdb stores in-frame clones only, minus some. The sample lists roughly 160,000 clones, about 82% occurring once. General study findings and limits: Clonal expansion was found to be greater in HLA-associated TCR beta chains than in equally common others in a later analysis. The investigators catalogued 150 to 200 TCR beta chains as cytomegalovirus-associated. From TCR beta sequences, most subjects' HLA-A and HLA-B alleles were reportedly predicted accurately.

Between the trimmed V and J ends, which lost 4 bases and 6 bases, there was a span of 16 bases. This CDR3 spans 14 amino acids. Looked up from germline, CDR1 is SGHKS and CDR2 is YYEKEE (reference sequence). Remarks on this clone: Its antigen is not identified.

This TCR derives from a male donor in good health and CMV-seronegative. The sample comprised PBMCs. This sequence joins TRBV5-5 and TRBJ1-1; possibly TRBD1 for D (6 bases). The CDR3: CASSVDSLFPEAFF. CDR3 coding DNA: TGTGCCAGCAGCGTGGACAGTTTATTCCCTGAAGCTTTCTTT.